The sequence of this TCR beta chain was determined in a study of vaccination and CD4 T cells after COVID-19. The Oncomine TCR Beta short-read assay was applied to DNA of cultured CD4+ T cells. TCRdb re-called the PCR reads through MiXCR, storing one row per CDR3 protein. The data contain about 20,000 distinct CDR3 sequences, around 80% of them seen just once; the ten biggest clones take up less than 20%. Sample treatment: approximately 9-day PBMC culture with coronavirus spike peptide pools or control peptides (ViraFEST assay). As concerns this clonotype: Its antigen is not identified.

Germline trimming cut 7 bases from V and 1 base from J; bases unmatched to any gene: 4. The CDR3 length is 14 residues. Germline CDR1 reads LNHDA; CDR2 reads SQIVND (reference sequence). This material consisted of CD4+ T cells from blood, cultured in vitro, taken after SARS-CoV-2 vaccination. The TCR originated in a human donor who received a COVID-19 vaccine. The chain combines TRBV19 with TRBJ1-1; 9 bases map to TRBD1. The CDR3 loop reads CASTGDRANTEAFF. For the CDR3, the DNA is TGTGCCAGTACGGGGGACAGGGCGAACACTGAAGCTTTCTTT.